The present entry profiles one T cell receptor (beta chain) with its context. Its target is unknown. The sample is drawn from a study of T cell repertoires and Cas9 in healthy adults. Study as a whole: Characterization of SpCas9-reactive CD4 and CD8 T cells covered multi-effector potency, cytotoxicity and lineage.

Whole-study findings and limits: SpCas9-reactive regulatory T cells reportedly mitigated SpCas9-reactive effector T cells in vitro.

The ends lost 5 bases at V and 0 bases at J; junction bases unmatched: 5. The CDR3 extends over 16 amino acids. The germline V gene has CDR1 ENHRY and CDR2 SYGVKD. Sequencing used immunoSEQ multiplex PCR; TCRdb keeps in-frame clones, though not all of them. The profile covers over 14,000 clones, with nearly 90% appearing a single time and about 1.5% taken by the ten largest. The receptor was isolated from a human donor in good health. Sequences were obtained from Tregs (CD4+, CD25+, CD127-, CD137-, CD154-) from PBMCs; culture status not recorded. The gene calls are TRBV10-3 and TRBJ2-3, with TRBD2 matching over 10 bases. The CDR3 protein is CAISPLAGGSTDTQYF. DNA for the CDR3: TGTGCCATCAGTCCCTTAGCGGGGGGAAGCACAGATACGCAGTATTTT.